This entry lists 2 T cell receptor beta chains sequenced from one sample in a study of cytomegalovirus exposure and HLA in healthy donors. The PCR employed 60 Vbeta primers together with 13 Jbeta primers. Assay: immunoSEQ multiplex PCR; the TCRdb copy retains only in-frame clones and omits some. Of more than 85,000 clones in the sample, more than 60% are singletons; the top ten hold more than 4.5%. The sequenced material came from PBMCs. The receptors were sampled from a woman aged 18-29 years in good health and CMV-seropositive.

This clone was recorded a few times. The V and J genes are TRBV4-3 and TRBJ1-1, with D hard to call. Per germline, CDR1 LGHNA and CDR2 YSLEER. The CDR3 runs 14 residues. V was cut by 6 bases and J by 0 bases, with 11 bases left in between. CDR3 coding DNA: TGCGCCAGCAGACCCGGGTTGGTGAACACTGAAGCTTTCTTT. As protein: CASRPGLVNTEAFF.

The chain uses TRBV6-1 and TRBJ2-2; D remains ambiguous. Germline loops: CDR1 MNHNS, CDR2 SASEGT. V was clipped by 1 base and J by 6 bases, with 12 bases between them. The CDR3 loop spans 15 amino acids. This CDR3 is CASSEGLGAAGELFF. The CDR3 DNA reads TGTGCCAGCAGTGAAGGGCTTGGTGCGGCCGGGGAGCTGTTTTTT.